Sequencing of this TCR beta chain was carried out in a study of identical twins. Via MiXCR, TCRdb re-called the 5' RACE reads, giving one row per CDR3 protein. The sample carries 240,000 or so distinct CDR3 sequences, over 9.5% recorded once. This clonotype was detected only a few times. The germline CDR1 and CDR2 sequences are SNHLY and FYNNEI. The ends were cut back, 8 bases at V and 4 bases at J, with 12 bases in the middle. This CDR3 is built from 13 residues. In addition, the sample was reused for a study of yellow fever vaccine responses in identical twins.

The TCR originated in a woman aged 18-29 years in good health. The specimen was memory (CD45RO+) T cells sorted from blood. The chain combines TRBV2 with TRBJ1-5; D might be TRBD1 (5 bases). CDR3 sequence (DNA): TGTGCCAGCCGGACAACTCAAAATCAGCCCCAGCATTTT. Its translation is CASRTTQNQPQHF.